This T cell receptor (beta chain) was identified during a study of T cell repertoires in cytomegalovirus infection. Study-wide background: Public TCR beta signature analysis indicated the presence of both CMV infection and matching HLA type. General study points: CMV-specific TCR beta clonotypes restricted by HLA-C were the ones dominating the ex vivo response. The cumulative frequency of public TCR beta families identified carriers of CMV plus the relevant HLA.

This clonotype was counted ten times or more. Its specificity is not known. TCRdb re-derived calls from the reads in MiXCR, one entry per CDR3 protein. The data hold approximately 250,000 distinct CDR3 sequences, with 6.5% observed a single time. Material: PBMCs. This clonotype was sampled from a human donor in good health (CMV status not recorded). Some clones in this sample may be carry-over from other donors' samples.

CDR3 loop: CASSVEGSDTQYF. As DNA, the CDR3 is TGTGCCAGCAGCGTAGAGGGATCAGATACGCAGTATTTT. The chain is built from TRBV9 and TRBJ2-3; D is uncertain. This CDR3 has 13 residues. The germline V and J ends were trimmed by 0 bases and 4 bases, with 6 bases remaining between them. Germline values: CDR1 SGDLS, CDR2 YYNGEE.